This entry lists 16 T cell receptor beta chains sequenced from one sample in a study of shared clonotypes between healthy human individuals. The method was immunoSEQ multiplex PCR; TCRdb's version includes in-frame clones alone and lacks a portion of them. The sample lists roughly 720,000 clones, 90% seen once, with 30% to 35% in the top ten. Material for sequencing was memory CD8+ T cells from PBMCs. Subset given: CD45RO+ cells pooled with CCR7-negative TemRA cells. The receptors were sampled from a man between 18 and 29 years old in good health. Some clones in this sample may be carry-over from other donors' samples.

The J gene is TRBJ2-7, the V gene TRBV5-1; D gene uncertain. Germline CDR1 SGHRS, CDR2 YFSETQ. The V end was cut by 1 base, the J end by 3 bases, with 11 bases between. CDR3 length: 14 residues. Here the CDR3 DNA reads TGCGCCAGCAGCTTGAGCAGTCCGTTCTACGAGCAGTACTTC. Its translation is CASSLSSPFYEQYF.

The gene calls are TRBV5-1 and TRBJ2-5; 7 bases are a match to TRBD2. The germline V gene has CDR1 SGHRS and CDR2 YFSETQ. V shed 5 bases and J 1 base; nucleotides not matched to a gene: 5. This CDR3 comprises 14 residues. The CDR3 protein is CASSTGGVQETQYF. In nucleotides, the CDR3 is TGCGCCAGCAGTACGGGGGGTGTCCAAGAGACCCAGTACTTC.

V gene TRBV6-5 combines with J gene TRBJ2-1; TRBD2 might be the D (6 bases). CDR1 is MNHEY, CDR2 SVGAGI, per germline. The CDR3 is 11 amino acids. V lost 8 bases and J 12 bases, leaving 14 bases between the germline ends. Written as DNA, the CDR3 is TGTGCCAGCGGAGGGTGGGATGCGCAGTTCTTC. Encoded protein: CASGGWDAQFF.

CDR3 DNA: TGTGCCAGCAGCTTAGAGACAGGGGCAAGAGTCGAGCAGTACTTC. Translation: CASSLETGARVEQYF. The V call is TRBV7-6, the J call TRBJ2-7; 8 bases are shared with TRBD1. This CDR3 region has 15 residues. CDR1 and CDR2 (germline): SGHVS, FNYEAQ. J gave up 6 bases and V 1 base, and 8 bases lay outside the gene matches. The full variable domain, rest sourced from reference TRBV7-6 and TRBJ2-7, is GAGVSQSPRYKVTKRGQDVALRCDPISGHVSLYWYRQALGQGPEFLTYFNYEAQQDKSGLPNDRFSAERPEGSISTLTIQRTEQRDSAMYRCASSLETGARVEQYFGPGTRLTVT.

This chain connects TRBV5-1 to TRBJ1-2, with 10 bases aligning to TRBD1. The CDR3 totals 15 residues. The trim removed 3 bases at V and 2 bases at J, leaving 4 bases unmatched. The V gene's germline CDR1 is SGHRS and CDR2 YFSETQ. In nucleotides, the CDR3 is TGCGCCAGCAGCTCAACGGGACAGGGGAACTATGGCTACACCTTC. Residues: CASSSTGQGNYGYTF.

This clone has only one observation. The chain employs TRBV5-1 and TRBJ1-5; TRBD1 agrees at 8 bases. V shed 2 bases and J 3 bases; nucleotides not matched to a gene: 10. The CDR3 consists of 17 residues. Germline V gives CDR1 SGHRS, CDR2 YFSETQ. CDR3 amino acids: CASSFRRGQGLNQPQHF. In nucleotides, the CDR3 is TGCGCCAGCAGCTTCCGGCGAGGACAGGGCCTCAATCAGCCCCAGCATTTT.

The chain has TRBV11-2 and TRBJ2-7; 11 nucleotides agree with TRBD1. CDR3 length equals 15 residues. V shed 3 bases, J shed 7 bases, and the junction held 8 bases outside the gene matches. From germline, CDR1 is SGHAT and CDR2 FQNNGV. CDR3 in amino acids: CASSFRGQGAREQYF. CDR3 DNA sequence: TGTGCCAGCAGCTTTAGAGGACAGGGGGCTCGGGAGCAGTACTTC. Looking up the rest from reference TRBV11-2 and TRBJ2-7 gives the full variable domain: EAGVAQSPRYKIIEKRQSVAFWCNPISGHATLYWYQQILGQGPKLLIQFQNNGVVDDSQLPKDRFSAERLKGVDSTLKIQPAKLEDSAVYLCASSFRGQGAREQYFGPGTRLTVT.

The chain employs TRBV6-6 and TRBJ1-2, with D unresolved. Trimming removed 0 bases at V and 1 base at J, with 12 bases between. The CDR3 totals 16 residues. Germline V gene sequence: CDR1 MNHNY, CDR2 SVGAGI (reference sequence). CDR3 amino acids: CASSYSEDGGNYGYTF. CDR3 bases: TGTGCCAGCAGTTACTCAGAGGACGGTGGTAACTATGGCTACACCTTC.

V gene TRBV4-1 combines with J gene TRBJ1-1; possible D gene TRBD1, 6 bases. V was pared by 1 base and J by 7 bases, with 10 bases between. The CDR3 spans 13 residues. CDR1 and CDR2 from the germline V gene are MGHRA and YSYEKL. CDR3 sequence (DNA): TGCGCCAGCAGCCAAGGTCAGGGGCTTGAAGCTTTCTTT. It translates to CASSQGQGLEAFF.

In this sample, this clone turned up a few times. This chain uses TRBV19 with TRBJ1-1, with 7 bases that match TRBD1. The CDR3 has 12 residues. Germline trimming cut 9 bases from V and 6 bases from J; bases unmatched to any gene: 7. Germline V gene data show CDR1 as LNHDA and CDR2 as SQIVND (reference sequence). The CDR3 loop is CASSQGGPEAFF. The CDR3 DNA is TGTGCCAGCTCCCAGGGGGGCCCTGAAGCTTTCTTT. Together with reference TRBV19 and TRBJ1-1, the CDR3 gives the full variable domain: DGGITQSPKYLFRKEGQNVTLSCEQNLNHDAMYWYRQDPGQGLRLIYYSQIVNDFQKGDIAEGYSVSREKKESFPLTVTSAQKNPTAFYLCASSQGGPEAFFGQGTRLTVV.

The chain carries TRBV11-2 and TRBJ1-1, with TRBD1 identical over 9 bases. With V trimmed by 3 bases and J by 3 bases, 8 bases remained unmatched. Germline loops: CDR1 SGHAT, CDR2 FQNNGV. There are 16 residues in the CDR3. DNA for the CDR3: TGTGCCAGCAGCTTGCCGACAGGGGGGTTGCACACTGAAGCTTTCTTT. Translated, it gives CASSLPTGGLHTEAFF.

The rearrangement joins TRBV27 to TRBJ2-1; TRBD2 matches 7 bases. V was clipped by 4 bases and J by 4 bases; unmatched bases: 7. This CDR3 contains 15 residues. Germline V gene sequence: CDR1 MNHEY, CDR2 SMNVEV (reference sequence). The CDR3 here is CASSYSGPFYNEQFF. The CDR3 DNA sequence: TGTGCCAGCAGTTATAGCGGGCCGTTTTACAATGAGCAGTTCTTC.

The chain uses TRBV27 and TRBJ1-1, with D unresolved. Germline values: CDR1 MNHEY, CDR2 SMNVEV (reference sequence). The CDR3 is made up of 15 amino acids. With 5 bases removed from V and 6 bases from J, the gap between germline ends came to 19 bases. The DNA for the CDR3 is TGTGCCAGCAGTCTGCGACACGTCTCTCTTTCTGAAGCTTTCTTT. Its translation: CASSLRHVSLSEAFF.

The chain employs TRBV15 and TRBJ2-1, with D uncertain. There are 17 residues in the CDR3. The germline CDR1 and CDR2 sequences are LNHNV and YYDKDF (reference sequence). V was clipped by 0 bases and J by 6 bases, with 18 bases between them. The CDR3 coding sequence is TGTGCCACCAGCAGAGATCTGTTTAGCTTTTCACCCAATGAGCAGTTCTTC. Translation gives CATSRDLFSFSPNEQFF.

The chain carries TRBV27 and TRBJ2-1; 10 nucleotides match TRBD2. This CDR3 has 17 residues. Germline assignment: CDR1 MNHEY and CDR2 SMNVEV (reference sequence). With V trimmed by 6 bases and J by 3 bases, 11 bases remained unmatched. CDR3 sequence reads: CASSPLSPSGSYNEQFF. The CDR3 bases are TGTGCCAGCAGCCCCTTATCCCCTAGCGGGAGCTACAATGAGCAGTTCTTC.

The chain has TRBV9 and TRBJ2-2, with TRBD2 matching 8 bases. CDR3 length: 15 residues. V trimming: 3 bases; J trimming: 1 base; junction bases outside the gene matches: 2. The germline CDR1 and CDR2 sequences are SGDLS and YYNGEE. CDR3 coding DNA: TGTGCCAGCAGCGCGGCGGGAGGGAACACCGGGGAGCTGTTTTTT. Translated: CASSAAGGNTGELFF.